Listed here are 19 T cell receptor beta chains from one sample, sequenced in a study of shared clonotypes between healthy human individuals. Libraries were prepared by immunoSEQ multiplex PCR; TCRdb keeps only in-frame clonotypes and omits some of them. The repertoire has 450,000 to 500,000 clones, more than 65% of them found once; the top ten carry 12%. Sequenced: PBMCs. Receptors were obtained from a woman between 40 and 55 years old in good health. Some clones in this sample may be carry-over from other donors' samples.

This clone showed up many times. Other DNA sequences in the sample encode the same CDR3. This chain joins TRBV5-1 and TRBJ2-1; D is ambiguous. This CDR3 is built from 12 residues. From germline, CDR1 is SGHRS and CDR2 YFSETQ. V was cut by 4 bases and J by 3 bases, with 5 bases left in between. Here the CDR3 reads CASSRNYNEQFF. In nucleotides, the CDR3 is TGCGCCAGCAGCCGGAACTACAATGAGCAGTTCTTC.

Notes on this clone: A far larger clone is off by one base, so a read error is likely. The chain uses TRBV27 and TRBJ2-3; tentatively, D is TRBD1 (6 bases). CDR1 is MNHEY and CDR2 is SMNVEV in the germline V gene (reference sequence). The CDR3 contains 14 residues. Trimming pared 5 bases from V and 5 bases from J, leaving 14 bases between. CDR3 DNA sequence: TGTGCCAGCAGTCTGGCAGGGGCATTAGATACGCAGTATTTT. Translating it yields CASSLAGALDTQYF.

This clone has just one count. A far larger clone is one nucleotide away, so this likely arose from a read error. This chain joins TRBV7-2 and TRBJ1-2; 9 nucleotides align to TRBD1. The germline gives CDR1 SGHTA, CDR2 FQGNSA. The length of the CDR3 is 17 residues. CDR3 loop: CARSLPGGRGQGYGYTF. CDR3 in DNA: TGTGCCAGAAGCTTACCCGGGGGGAGGGGACAGGGTTATGGCTACACCTTC.

V gene TRBV6-1 combines with J gene TRBJ2-1; a possible D gene is TRBD2 (6 bases). The CDR3 is 14 residues long. The V end lost 2 bases, the J end lost 7 bases, and 12 bases lay between the germline ends. Per the germline V gene, CDR1 is MNHNS and CDR2 is SASEGT. The CDR3 spells CASSETLARNEQFF. CDR3 DNA sequence: TGTGCCAGCAGTGAAACCCTAGCGAGAAATGAGCAGTTCTTC.

V is TRBV9 and J is TRBJ1-1; TRBD1 matches at 9 bases. V gave up 4 bases and J gave up 5 bases; unmatched junction bases: 9. The CDR3 is 15 residues long. Germline CDR1 SGDLS, CDR2 YYNGEE. The DNA for the CDR3 is TGTGCCAGCAGCCCGGGGACAGGGCTAAGAACTGAAGCTTTCTTT. This gives the protein CASSPGTGLRTEAFF. Full variable domain (remainder filled in from reference TRBV9 and TRBJ1-1): DSGVTQTPKHLITATGQRVTLRCSPRSGDLSVYWYQQSLDQGLQFLIQYYNGEERAKGNILERFSAQQFPDLHSELNLSSLELGDSALYFCASSPGTGLRTEAFFGQGTRLTVV.

About this clone: A read error likely explains this, since a far larger clone differs by one base. Other DNA sequences in this specimen translate into the identical CDR3. As DNA, the CDR3 is TGTGCCACTAGCAGAGGCAGGGATCCTGGGGCCAACGTCCTGACTTTC. This translates into CATSRGRDPGANVLTF. The chain links TRBV15 to TRBJ2-6; tentatively, D is TRBD1 (5 bases). The germline gives CDR1 LNHNV, CDR2 YYDKDF (reference sequence). This CDR3 is built from 16 residues.

This chain uses TRBV7-2 with TRBJ2-2, with D possibly TRBD2 on 6 matching bases. CDR1 SGHTA and CDR2 FQGNSA come from the germline V gene. The CDR3 spans 18 residues. The V end was cut by 4 bases, the J end by 3 bases, with 21 bases between. The CDR3 is CASSSPGGQGHHTGELFF. CDR3 DNA: TGTGCCAGCAGCTCACCAGGAGGGCAGGGCCACCACACCGGGGAGCTGTTTTTT.

The chain has TRBV7-2 and TRBJ1-2; 8 nucleotides line up with TRBD1. The CDR3 extends over 16 amino acids. Germline assignment: CDR1 SGHTA and CDR2 FQGNSA. The J segment lost 8 bases and the V segment lost 5 bases, leaving 16 bases of the junction unmatched. The CDR3, as DNA: TGTGCCAGCAGCCTCTATGGGACAGGAACAGGCCGGGGCTACACCTTC. Residues: CASSLYGTGTGRGYTF.

The J gene is TRBJ1-5, the V gene TRBV11-2; D not certain. There are 13 residues in the CDR3. Trimming shortened V by 1 base and J by 7 bases, and 8 bases separated the two germline ends. Per the germline V gene, CDR1 is SGHAT and CDR2 is FQNNGV. The CDR3 sequence: CASSLGGGQPQHF. In nucleotides, the CDR3 is TGTGCCAGCAGCTTAGGGGGAGGACAGCCCCAGCATTTT.

Turning to this clone: The junction differs from germline at one of its ends, possibly a read error. V usage is TRBV2 and J usage is TRBJ2-3; 11 positions agree with TRBD2. There are 14 residues in the CDR3. The V gene's germline CDR1 is SNHLY and CDR2 FYNNEI. The CDR3: CARSGLAGTDTQYF. The CDR3 DNA is TGTGCCAGGAGTGGACTAGCGGGTACAGATACGCAGTATTTT.

Comment on this clone: Since a far larger clone is one base different, this is likely a read error. The chain couples TRBV5-1 to TRBJ2-7; D remains unclear. This CDR3 comprises 15 residues. The germline V gene has CDR1 SGHRS and CDR2 YFSETQ. The CDR3 DNA reads as TGCGCCAGCAGCTTGTCGGCAGCGACCTCCTGCGAGCAGTACTTC. Amino acid sequence: CASSLSAATSCEQYF.

This clone came up a few times. Only one base separates this from a far larger clonotype, so it likely reflects a read error. Additional DNA sequences in this sample encode the identical CDR3. The rearrangement joins TRBV30 to TRBJ1-1, with TRBD1 as a possible D gene (5 bases). Germline V gene lookup returns CDR1 GTSNPN and CDR2 SVGIG (reference sequence). The CDR3 loop spans 15 amino acids. This CDR3 reads CAWSLPLGLNTEAFF. CDR3 coding DNA: TGTGCCTGGAGCTTACCTTTGGGACTTAACACTGAAGCCTTCTTT. Variable domain in full (rest from reference TRBV30 and TRBJ1-1): SQTIHQWPATLVQPVGSPLSLECTVEGTSNPNLYWYRQAAGRGLQLLFYSVGIGQISSEVPQNLSASRPQDRQFILSSKKLLLSDSGFYLCAWSLPLGLNTEAFFGQGTRLTVV.

This chain joins TRBV28 and TRBJ2-1; TRBD2 might be the D (6 bases). V shed 10 bases and J shed 2 bases, with 18 bases lying between them. The germline V gene encodes CDR1 MDHEN and CDR2 SYDVKM. This CDR3 has 15 amino acids. CDR3 protein: CATRRGEGAYNEQFF. DNA for the CDR3: TGTGCCACCCGGAGGGGCGAAGGGGCCTACAATGAGCAGTTCTTC. The full variable domain, in which reference TRBV28 and TRBJ2-1 provide the parts outside the CDR3, is DVKVTQSSRYLVKRTGEKVFLECVQDMDHENMFWYRQDPGLGLRLIYFSYDVKMKEKGDIPEGYSVSREKKERFSLILESASTNQTSMYLCATRRGEGAYNEQFFGPGTRLTVL.

The table lists this clone with a count of one. This chain uses TRBV28 with TRBJ2-5, with D perhaps TRBD2 (6 bases). The CDR3 length is 15 residues. The germline CDR1 and CDR2 sequences are MDHEN and SYDVKM. With 6 bases removed from V and 1 base from J, the gap between germline ends came to 15 bases. This CDR3 is CASRPVAGFQETQYF. In nucleotides, the CDR3 is TGTGCCAGCAGGCCCGTGGCGGGATTCCAAGAGACCCAGTACTTC. Full variable domain (rest looked up from reference TRBV28 and TRBJ2-5): DVKVTQSSRYLVKRTGEKVFLECVQDMDHENMFWYRQDPGLGLRLIYFSYDVKMKEKGDIPEGYSVSREKKERFSLILESASTNQTSMYLCASRPVAGFQETQYFGPGTRLLVL.

V gene TRBV18 combines with J gene TRBJ1-2; D perhaps matches TRBD1 (6 bases). Looked up from germline, CDR1 is KGHSH and CDR2 is LQKENI. V lost 4 bases, J lost 2 bases, and 14 bases lay in between. The CDR3 is 15 amino acids. CDR3 amino acids: CASSRTRGTNYGYTF. The CDR3 DNA reads TGTGCCAGCTCACGGACCAGGGGCACCAACTATGGCTACACCTTC. The whole variable domain, remainder taken from reference TRBV18 and TRBJ1-2, is NAGVMQNPRHLVRRRGQEARLRCSPMKGHSHVYWYRQLPEEGLKFMVYLQKENIIDESGMPKERFSAEFPKEGPSILRIQQVVRGDSAAYFCASSRTRGTNYGYTFGSGTRLTVV.

The genes are TRBV5-1 and TRBJ2-2, with TRBD2 identical over 9 bases. The CDR3 spans 15 residues. V lost 0 bases, J lost 6 bases, and 3 bases stayed unmatched. The germline CDR1 and CDR2 sequences are SGHRS and YFSETQ. This CDR3 is CASSLVASGAGELFF. The CDR3 DNA reads TGCGCCAGCAGCTTGGTCGCTAGCGGGGCCGGGGAGCTGTTTTTT.

The chain carries TRBV9 and TRBJ2-1; perhaps TRBD2 as D (5 bases). In germline, CDR1 is SGDLS, CDR2 YYNGEE. With 4 bases removed from V and 1 base from J, the gap between germline ends came to 9 bases. The CDR3 is 14 amino acids. CDR3: CASSIGLSYNEQFF. CDR3 coding DNA: TGTGCCAGCAGCATAGGACTGTCCTACAATGAGCAGTTCTTC.

This clone was seen once. The rearrangement links TRBV10-2 to TRBJ1-5, with TRBD1 identical over 7 bases. The CDR3 length is 12 residues. Trimming at V came to 11 bases and at J to 5 bases, leaving 6 bases not matched to a gene. Per germline, CDR1 WSHSY and CDR2 SAAADI. CDR3: CASSTGDQPQHF. In DNA form, the CDR3 reads TGCGCCTCCAGTACAGGGGATCAGCCCCAGCATTTT.

The CDR3 here is CASSLSGADNEQFF. In DNA, the CDR3 is TGTGCCAGCAGCCTTAGCGGGGCGGACAATGAGCAGTTCTTC. The chain is built from TRBV11-3 and TRBJ2-7; TRBD2 agrees at 8 bases. The end of the DNA aligns better with TRBJ2-1, so the J call may be wrong. CDR3 size: 14 residues. CDR1 SGHNT and CDR2 YENEEA come from the germline V gene.